The TCR beta chain under discussion was sequenced for a study of blood T cell repertoires in COVID-19. Study summary: COVID-19 samples collected from the United States, Italy and Spain covered acute and convalescent phases. T cells, B-cell-depleted T cells, or PBMCs provided the cDNA or gDNA that served as material.

In the study's own analysis: By means of reference gene primer amplification, nucleated cell counts were estimated. Sequencing used immunoSEQ multiplex PCR; TCRdb keeps in-frame clones, though not all of them. That table is the source of V, J and clone size, and D and trimming were worked out from the DNA. The data hold approximately 100,000 clones, with more than 70% observed a single time. CDR1 is GTSNPN and CDR2 is SVGIG in the germline V gene (reference sequence). The length of the CDR3 is 15 residues. V lost 5 bases to trimming and J lost 9 bases; unmatched junction nucleotides: 16. V and J are TRBV30 and TRBJ2-1, with 7 bases identical to TRBD2. What was sequenced was peripheral blood. The source of this sequence is an older woman with acute or convalescent COVID-19. In DNA, the CDR3 is TGTGCCTGGGTCACTGGGCTAGCGGAGACGGGTGAGCAGTTCTTC. Translating gives CAWVTGLAETGEQFF. Combining the CDR3 with reference TRBV30 and TRBJ2-1 gives the whole variable domain SQTIHQWPATLVQPVGSPLSLECTVEGTSNPNLYWYRQAAGRGLQLLFYSVGIGQISSEVPQNLSASRPQDRQFILSSKKLLLSDSGFYLCAWVTGLAETGEQFFGPGTRLTVL.